Each of the 4 T cell receptor beta chains below was sequenced from the same sample in a study of CD8 T cells in ankylosing spondylitis. These TCRs are of unknown antigen specificity. Study-wide results and limits: About 8 highly homologous variants formed a TCR beta motif that appeared characteristic of ankylosing spondylitis blood.

TCRdb re-called the 5' RACE reads with MiXCR, one entry per CDR3 protein. The sample lists hundreds of thousands of distinct CDR3 sequences, roughly 12% occurring once. The specimen was blood, either unsorted or a sorted T cell fraction (not recorded which). These receptors all come from a male donor with ankylosing spondylitis.

This clonotype has a handful of counts. The chain carries TRBV2 and TRBJ1-5; D is uncertain. Deletions cut 4 bases from V and 7 bases from J, with 14 bases between. The length of the CDR3 is 14 residues. From germline, CDR1 is SNHLY and CDR2 FYNNEI. The CDR3 protein is CASSGGSVVQPQHF. CDR3 DNA sequence: TGTGCCAGCAGTGGCGGGAGTGTAGTGCAGCCCCAGCATTTT.

The rearrangement links TRBV3-1 to TRBJ2-7; TRBD2 matches 10 bases. V was clipped by 0 bases and J by 4 bases; unmatched bases: 6. In germline, CDR1 is LGHDT, CDR2 YNNKEL (reference sequence). This CDR3 is built from 16 residues. CDR3 DNA: TGTGCCAGCAGCCAAGAGCCTAGCGGGAGTTATTACGAGCAGTACTTC. This translates into CASSQEPSGSYYEQYF.

This clonotype has at least ten counts. The V and J genes are TRBV11-2 and TRBJ2-3; no clear D. CDR3 length equals 13 residues. Germline V gene data show CDR1 as SGHAT and CDR2 as FQNNGV. The ends were cut back, 0 bases at V and 2 bases at J, with 3 bases in the middle. The CDR3 is CASSLDDTDTQYF. The CDR3 DNA reads TGTGCCAGCAGCTTAGATGACACAGATACGCAGTATTTT.

The rearrangement links TRBV20-1 to TRBJ2-1, with 7 bases identical to TRBD2. Trimming at V came to 4 bases and at J to 0 bases, leaving 3 bases not matched to a gene. The CDR3 contains 14 residues. CDR1 DFQATT and CDR2 SNEGSKA come from the germline V gene (reference sequence). This CDR3 is CSAKRGSSYNEQFF. The CDR3 DNA is TGCAGTGCTAAGCGCGGGAGCTCCTACAATGAGCAGTTCTTC.